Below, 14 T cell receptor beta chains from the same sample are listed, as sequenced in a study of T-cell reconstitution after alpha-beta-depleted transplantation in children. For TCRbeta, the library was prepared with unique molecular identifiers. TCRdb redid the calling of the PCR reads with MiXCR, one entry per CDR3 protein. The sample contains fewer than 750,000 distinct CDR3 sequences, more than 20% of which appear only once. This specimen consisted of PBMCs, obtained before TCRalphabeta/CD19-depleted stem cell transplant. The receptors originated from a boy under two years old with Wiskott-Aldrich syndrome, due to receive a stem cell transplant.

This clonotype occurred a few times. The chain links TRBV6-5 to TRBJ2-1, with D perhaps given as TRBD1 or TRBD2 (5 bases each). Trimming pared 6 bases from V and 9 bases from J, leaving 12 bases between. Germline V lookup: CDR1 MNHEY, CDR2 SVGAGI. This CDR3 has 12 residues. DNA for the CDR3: TGTGCCAGCAGCGACGGGGCGCGTGAGCAGTTCTTC. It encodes CASSDGAREQFF.

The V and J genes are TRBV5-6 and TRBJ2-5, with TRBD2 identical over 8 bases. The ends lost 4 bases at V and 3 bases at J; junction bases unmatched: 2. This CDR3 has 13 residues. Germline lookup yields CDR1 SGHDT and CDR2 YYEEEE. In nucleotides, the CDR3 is TGTGCCAGCAGCCCCGGGAGGGAAGAGACCCAGTACTTC. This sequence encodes CASSPGREETQYF. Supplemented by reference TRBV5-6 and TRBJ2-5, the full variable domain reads DAGVTQSPTHLIKTRGQQVTLRCSPKSGHDTVSWYQQALGQGPQFIFQYYEEEERQRGNFPDRFSGHQFPNYSSELNVNALLLGDSALYLCASSPGREETQYFGPGTRLLVL.

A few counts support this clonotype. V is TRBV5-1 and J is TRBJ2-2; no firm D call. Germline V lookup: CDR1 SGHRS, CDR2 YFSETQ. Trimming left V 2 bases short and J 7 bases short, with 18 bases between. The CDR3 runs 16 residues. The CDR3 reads CASSFEVPFRFGELFF. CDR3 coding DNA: TGCGCCAGCAGCTTCGAGGTCCCGTTCCGATTCGGGGAGCTGTTTTTT.

CDR3 bases: TGTGCCAGCAGCTCCTCCGGGACGGTGGAGTTCTTC. Protein sequence: CASSSSGTVEFF. The chain has TRBV5-5 and TRBJ2-1, with D tentatively TRBD1 or TRBD2 (5 bases each). V lost 3 bases, J lost 14 bases, and 15 bases lay in between. Germline values: CDR1 SGHKS, CDR2 YYEKEE (reference sequence). The CDR3 sequence is 12 residues long. The whole variable domain, filled in from reference TRBV5-5 and TRBJ2-1, reads DAGVTQSPTHLIKTRGQQVTLRCSPISGHKSVSWYQQVLGQGPQFIFQYYEKEERGRGNFPDRFSARQFPNYSSELNVNALLLGDSALYLCASSSSGTVEFFGPGTRLTVL.

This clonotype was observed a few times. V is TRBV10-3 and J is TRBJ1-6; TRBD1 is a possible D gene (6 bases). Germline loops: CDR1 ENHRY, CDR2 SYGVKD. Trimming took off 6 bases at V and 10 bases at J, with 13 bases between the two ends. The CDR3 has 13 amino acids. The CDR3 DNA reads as TGTGCCATCAGGACGGGACAATCCTCACCCCTCCACTTT. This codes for CAIRTGQSSPLHF.

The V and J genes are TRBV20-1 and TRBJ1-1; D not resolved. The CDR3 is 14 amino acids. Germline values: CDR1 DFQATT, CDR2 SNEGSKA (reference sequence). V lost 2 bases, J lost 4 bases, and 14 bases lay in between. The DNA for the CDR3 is TGCAGTGCTAGACGTTCCCGGGGATCCACTGAAGCTTTCTTT. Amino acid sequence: CSARRSRGSTEAFF.

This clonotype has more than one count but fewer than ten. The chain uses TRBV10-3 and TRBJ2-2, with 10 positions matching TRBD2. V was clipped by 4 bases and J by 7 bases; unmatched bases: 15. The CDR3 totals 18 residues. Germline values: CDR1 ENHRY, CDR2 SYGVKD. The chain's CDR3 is CAISGRGLAGAGNGELFF. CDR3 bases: TGTGCCATCAGTGGCCGGGGGCTAGCGGGAGCTGGGAACGGGGAGCTGTTTTTT.

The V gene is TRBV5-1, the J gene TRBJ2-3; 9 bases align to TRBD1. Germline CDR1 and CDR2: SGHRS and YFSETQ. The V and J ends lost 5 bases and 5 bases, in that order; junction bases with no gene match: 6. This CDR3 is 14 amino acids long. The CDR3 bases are TGCGCCAGCAGTCTACAGGGGGCTGAAGATACGCAGTATTTT. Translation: CASSLQGAEDTQYF.

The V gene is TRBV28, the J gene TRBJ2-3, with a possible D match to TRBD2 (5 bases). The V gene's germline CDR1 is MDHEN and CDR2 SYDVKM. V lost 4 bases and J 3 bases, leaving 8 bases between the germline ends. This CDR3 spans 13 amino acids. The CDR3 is CASSSPGTDTQYF. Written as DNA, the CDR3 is TGTGCCAGCAGTTCACCGGGGACAGATACGCAGTATTTT.

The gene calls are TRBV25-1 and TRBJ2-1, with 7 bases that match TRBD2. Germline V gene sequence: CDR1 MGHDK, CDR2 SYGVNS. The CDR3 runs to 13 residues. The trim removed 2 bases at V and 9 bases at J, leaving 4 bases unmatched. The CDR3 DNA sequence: TGTGCCAGCAGTGAAGCGGGAGCGTCTGAGCAGTTCTTC. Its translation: CASSEAGASEQFF.

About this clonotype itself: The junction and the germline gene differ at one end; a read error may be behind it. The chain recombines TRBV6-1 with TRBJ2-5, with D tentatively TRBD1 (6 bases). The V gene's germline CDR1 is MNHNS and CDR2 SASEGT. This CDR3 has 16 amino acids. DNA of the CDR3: TGTGCCAGCAGAGAACGCTTACAGGGTTTACGCGAGACCCGGTACTTC. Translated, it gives CASRERLQGLRETRYF.

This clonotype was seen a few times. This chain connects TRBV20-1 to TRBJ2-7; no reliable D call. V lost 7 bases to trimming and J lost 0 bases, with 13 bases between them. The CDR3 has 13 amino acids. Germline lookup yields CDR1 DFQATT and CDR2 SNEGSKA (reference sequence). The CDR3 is CSGVGLSSYEQYF. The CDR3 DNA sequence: TGCAGTGGGGTGGGATTAAGCTCCTACGAGCAGTACTTC.

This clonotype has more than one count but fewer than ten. The CDR3 nucleotides are TGTGCCAGCAGTTGGGGCAGTACCCCTGACGGAGTAGATACGCAGTATTTT. This gives the protein CASSWGSTPDGVDTQYF. This rearrangement joins TRBV12-3 or TRBV12-4 to TRBJ2-3, with D perhaps matching TRBD1 (5 bases). V lost 4 bases and J 5 bases, leaving 22 bases between the germline ends. The CDR3 contains 17 residues.

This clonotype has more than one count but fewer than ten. CDR3 in amino acids: CASRRSGGNYGYTF. CDR3 sequence (DNA): TGTGCCAGCAGGAGAAGTGGGGGTAACTATGGCTACACCTTC. J is TRBJ1-2 and V is TRBV6-1, with D perhaps matching TRBD1 (5 bases). CDR3 length: 14 residues. V lost 6 bases to trimming and J lost 1 base, with 12 bases between them. Germline V CDR1 and CDR2: MNHNS, SASEGT.